Below, one T cell receptor beta chain is given with its context. Its antigen is not identified. The sample is drawn from a study of cytomegalovirus exposure and HLA in healthy donors. Across the whole study: Samples from HLA-typed donors yielded 65 million to 90 million unique TCRs in an early data release. Of the donors genotyped, several hundred in all, about 81% fell in the Caucasian-associated ancestry cluster.

Regarding the study as a whole: Sequencing likely caused a cluster of highly shared sequence variants. The study listed approximately 160 cytomegalovirus-associated TCR beta chains.

Primers: 60 Vbeta forward and 13 Jbeta reverse. This table comes from immunoSEQ multiplex PCR, and its TCRdb copy is limited to in-frame clones, with some not included. The sample carries 150,000 to 200,000 clones, 70% to 90% recorded once. This clonotype was sampled from a man aged 18 to 35 in good health and CMV-seropositive. What was sequenced was PBMCs.

The CDR3 spells CASTTGARETQYF. The CDR3 nucleotides are TGTGCCAGCACGACAGGGGCTCGGGAGACCCAGTACTTC. The V gene is TRBV7-9, the J gene TRBJ2-5, with TRBD1 matching 8 bases. The trim removed 7 bases at V and 5 bases at J, leaving 6 bases unmatched. The CDR3 consists of 13 residues. The V gene's germline CDR1 is SEHNR and CDR2 FQNEAQ (reference sequence).